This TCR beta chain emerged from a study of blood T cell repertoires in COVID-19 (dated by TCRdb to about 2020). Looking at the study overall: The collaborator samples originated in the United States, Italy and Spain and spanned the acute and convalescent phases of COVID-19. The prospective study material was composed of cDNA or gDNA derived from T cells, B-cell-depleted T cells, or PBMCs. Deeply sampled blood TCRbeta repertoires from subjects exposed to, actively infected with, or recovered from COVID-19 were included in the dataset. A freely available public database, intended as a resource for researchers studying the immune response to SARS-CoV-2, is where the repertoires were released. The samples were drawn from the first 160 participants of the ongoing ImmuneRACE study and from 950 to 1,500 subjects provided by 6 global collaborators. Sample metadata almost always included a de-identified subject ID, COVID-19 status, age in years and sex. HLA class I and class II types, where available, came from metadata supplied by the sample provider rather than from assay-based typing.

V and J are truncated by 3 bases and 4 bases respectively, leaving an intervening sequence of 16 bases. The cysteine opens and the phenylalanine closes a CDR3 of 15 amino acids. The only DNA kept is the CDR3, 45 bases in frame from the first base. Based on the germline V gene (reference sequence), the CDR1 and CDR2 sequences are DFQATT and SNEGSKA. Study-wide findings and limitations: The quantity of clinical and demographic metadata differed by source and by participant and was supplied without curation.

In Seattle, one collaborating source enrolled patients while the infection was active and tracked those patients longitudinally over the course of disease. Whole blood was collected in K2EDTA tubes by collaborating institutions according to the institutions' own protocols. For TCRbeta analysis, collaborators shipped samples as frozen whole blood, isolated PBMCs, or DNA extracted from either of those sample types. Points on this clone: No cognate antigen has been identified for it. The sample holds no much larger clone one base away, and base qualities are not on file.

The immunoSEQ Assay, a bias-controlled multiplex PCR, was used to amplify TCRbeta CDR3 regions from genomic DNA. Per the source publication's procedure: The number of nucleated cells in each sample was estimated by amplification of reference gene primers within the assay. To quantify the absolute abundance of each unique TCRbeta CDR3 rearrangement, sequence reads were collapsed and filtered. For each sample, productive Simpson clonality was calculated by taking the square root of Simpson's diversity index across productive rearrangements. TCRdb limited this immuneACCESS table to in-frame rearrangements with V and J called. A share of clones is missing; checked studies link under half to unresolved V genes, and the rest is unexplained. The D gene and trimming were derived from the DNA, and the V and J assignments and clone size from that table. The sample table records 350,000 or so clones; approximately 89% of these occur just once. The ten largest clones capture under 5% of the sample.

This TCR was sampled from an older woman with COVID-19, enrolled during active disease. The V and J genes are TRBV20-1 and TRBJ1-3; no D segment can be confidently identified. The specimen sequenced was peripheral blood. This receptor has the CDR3 CSASIGEGNGNTIYF. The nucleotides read TGCAGTGCTAGTATTGGGGAGGGTAACGGAAACACCATATATTTT.